These 17 T cell receptor beta chains originate from one sample sequenced in a study of blood T cell repertoires in COVID-19. TCRdb's table, derived via immunoSEQ multiplex PCR, lists solely in-frame clones and lacks some. The sample has 45,000 to 60,000 clones, about 86% seen once; the top ten hold 12%. Sequenced: peripheral blood. These receptors originate from a man aged 65 to 85 with active COVID-19.

V usage is TRBV15 and J usage is TRBJ1-2, with D hard to call. Germline CDR1 is LNHNV and CDR2 is YYDKDF (reference sequence). This CDR3 spans 15 amino acids. Trimming left V 2 bases short and J 6 bases short, with 16 bases between. CDR3 amino acids: CATSRRGGPSDGYTF. The CDR3 DNA reads TGTGCCACCAGCAGACGAGGAGGGCCGTCGGATGGCTACACCTTC.

The gene calls are TRBV6-1 and TRBJ2-7; the D gene is possibly TRBD2 (6 bases). Germline V gene lookup returns CDR1 MNHNS and CDR2 SASEGT. The V end lost 2 bases, the J end lost 2 bases, and 13 bases lay between the germline ends. The CDR3 contains 15 residues. The CDR3 bases are TGTGCCAGCAGTGAATTAATTAGCGGAGCCTACGAGCAGTACTTC. It encodes CASSELISGAYEQYF.

The V and J genes are TRBV3-1 (or the pseudogene TRBV3-2) and TRBJ2-3; D is undetermined. Germline lookup yields CDR1 LGHDT and CDR2 YNNKEL (reference sequence). V lost 2 bases and J 1 base, leaving 13 bases between the germline ends. The CDR3 totals 16 residues. The CDR3 DNA follows: TGTGCCAGCAGCCAACAGAGGATGACGGGCACAGATACGCAGTATTTT. Protein sequence: CASSQQRMTGTDTQYF.

The chain has TRBV11-2 and TRBJ1-1; D gene uncertain. Germline CDR1 is SGHAT and CDR2 is FQNNGV. The CDR3 contains 15 residues. V lost 0 bases and J 1 base, leaving 9 bases between the germline ends. CDR3 loop: CASSLDPGSNTEAFF. The CDR3 bases are TGTGCCAGCAGCTTAGATCCAGGTTCGAACACTGAAGCTTTCTTT.

The genes are TRBV5-8 and TRBJ2-2; D ambiguous. CDR1 and CDR2 (germline): SGHTS, YDEGEE. V was pared by 0 bases and J by 6 bases, with 12 bases between. The CDR3 sequence is 15 residues long. The CDR3 region is CASSLGGFPAGELFF. CDR3 nucleotides: TGTGCCAGCAGCTTGGGTGGCTTCCCCGCCGGGGAGCTGTTTTTT.

In DNA form, the CDR3 reads TGTGCCAGCAGCCTAACAGGGGGATACACCGGGGAGCTGTTTTTT. The encoded protein is CASSLTGGYTGELFF. The chain links TRBV11-2 to TRBJ2-2; TRBD1 aligns across 8 bases. The germline gives CDR1 SGHAT, CDR2 FQNNGV. The CDR3 runs 15 residues. V was clipped by 5 bases and J by 3 bases; unmatched bases: 5.

V and J are TRBV3-1 (or the pseudogene TRBV3-2) and TRBJ2-5; possible D gene TRBD1, 6 bases. The length of the CDR3 is 14 residues. Germline CDR1 LGHDT, CDR2 YNNKEL (reference sequence). Trimming cost V 3 bases and J 6 bases, with 14 bases left between them. The CDR3 spells CASSQGARRKTQYF. The CDR3 DNA follows: TGTGCCAGCAGCCAGGGGGCCCGCCGAAAGACCCAGTACTTC.

V is TRBV7-3 and J is TRBJ2-5; 7 bases are a match to TRBD1. CDR3 length: 14 amino acids. After removal of 5 bases from V and 5 bases from J, the junction contained 8 bases not matched to a gene. CDR1 is SGHTA and CDR2 is FQGTGA in the germline V gene. CDR3 nucleotides: TGTGCCAGCAGCCCTTCGACAGGGTTGGAGACCCAGTACTTC. Its protein product is CASSPSTGLETQYF. Full variable domain (missing parts from reference TRBV7-3 and TRBJ2-5): GAGVSQTPSNKVTEKGKYVELRCDPISGHTALYWYRQSLGQGPEFLIYFQGTGAADDSGLPNDRFFAVRPEGSVSTLKIQRTERGDSAVYLCASSPSTGLETQYFGPGTRLLVL.

The gene calls are TRBV6-1 and TRBJ2-5, with 10 positions matching TRBD2. V lost 0 bases and J lost 2; bases outside the gene matches: 0. CDR3 length equals 15 residues. The germline V gene has CDR1 MNHNS and CDR2 SASEGT. In DNA, the CDR3 is TGTGCCAGCAGTGAAGCTAGCGGGGGGCAAGAGACCCAGTACTTC. This gives the protein CASSEASGGQETQYF.

The chain has TRBV7-8 and TRBJ2-3, with D possibly matching TRBD2 (5 bases). From germline, CDR1 is SGHVS and CDR2 FQNEAQ. The V end was cut by 5 bases, the J end by 3 bases, with 15 bases between. The CDR3 runs 15 residues. Here the CDR3 DNA reads TGTGCCAGCAGCGTCGGCGGGCCCGGTACAGATACGCAGTATTTT. Translating it yields CASSVGGPGTDTQYF.

This clone was counted between two and nine times. The chain joins TRBV9 to TRBJ2-3; 10 bases fit TRBD2. The germline CDR1 and CDR2 sequences are SGDLS and YYNGEE. After removal of 0 bases from V and 4 bases from J, the junction contained 2 bases not matched to a gene. The CDR3 spans 15 residues. The CDR3 coding sequence is TGTGCCAGCAGCGTAGGAGCGGGGGGGTCAGATACGCAGTATTTT. It encodes CASSVGAGGSDTQYF.

This chain links TRBV7-2 with TRBJ2-1; tentatively, D is TRBD2 (7 bases). The CDR3 spans 15 residues. Trimming took off 5 bases at V and 5 bases at J, with 16 bases between the two ends. Germline values: CDR1 SGHTA, CDR2 FQGNSA. The CDR3 protein is CASSPRGALNNEQFF. The CDR3 nucleotides are TGTGCCAGCAGCCCTCGGGGGGCCCTAAACAATGAGCAGTTCTTC.

This clone is categorized as medium-sized. The chain employs TRBV4-3 and TRBJ2-7; 8 bases agree with TRBD2. Germline-derived CDR1 and CDR2 are LGHNA and YSLEER. V dropped 0 bases and J dropped 0; count of bases not matched to a gene: 4. The CDR3 extends over 16 amino acids. The CDR3 DNA sequence: TGCGCCAGCAGCCAAGATCGAGCGGGGGCCTCCTACGAGCAGTACTTC. Amino acid sequence: CASSQDRAGASYEQYF.

This rearrangement joins TRBV7-8 to TRBJ2-1; weak D call: TRBD2 (5 bases). Trimming stripped 6 bases from V and 4 bases from J, with 13 bases between. CDR1 and CDR2 from the germline V gene are SGHVS and FQNEAQ. This CDR3 region has 14 residues. CDR3 in amino acids: CASRREGGYNEQFF. The CDR3 DNA reads as TGTGCCAGCAGAAGGGAAGGCGGGTACAATGAGCAGTTCTTC.

The V and J genes are TRBV7-9 and TRBJ2-5; D may be TRBD1 (5 bases). Trimming removed 3 bases from V and 1 base from J, with 15 bases in between. Germline CDR1 reads SEHNR; CDR2 reads FQNEAQ (reference sequence). The CDR3 is 16 residues long. CDR3: CASSFRVGVVQETQYF. The CDR3, as DNA: TGTGCCAGCAGCTTCCGGGTAGGGGTTGTCCAAGAGACCCAGTACTTC.

The gene calls are TRBV7-3 and TRBJ2-1; 9 bases align to TRBD2. Per the germline V gene, CDR1 is SGHTA and CDR2 is FQGTGA. This CDR3 has 15 residues. Germline trimming cut 2 bases from V and 4 bases from J; bases unmatched to any gene: 3. CDR3 in amino acids: CASSLAGGKYNEQFF. CDR3 nucleotide sequence: TGTGCCAGCAGCTTAGCGGGGGGGAAATACAATGAGCAGTTCTTC.

The rearrangement links TRBV7-2 to TRBJ2-2, with D uncertain. The V gene lost 11 bases and the J gene lost 4 bases, with 14 bases spanning the gap. CDR1 is SGHTA and CDR2 is FQGNSA in the germline V gene. The CDR3 contains 13 residues. The CDR3 DNA reads TGTGCCCCCGTGGAGTTGGGCACCGGGGAGCTGTTTTTT. Its protein product is CAPVELGTGELFF.